Each of the 22 T cell receptor beta chains below was sequenced from the same sample in a study of blood T cell repertoires in COVID-19. This table comes from immunoSEQ multiplex PCR, and its TCRdb copy is limited to in-frame clones, with some not included. The sample consists of more than 200,000 clones, around 84% of them appearing once. Material for sequencing was peripheral blood. These TCRs come from a man between 60 and 75 years old with acute or convalescent COVID-19.

The J gene is TRBJ2-7, the V gene TRBV19, with 10 bases lining up with TRBD2. CDR1 LNHDA and CDR2 SQIVND come from the germline V gene (reference sequence). The V segment lost 4 bases and the J segment 2 bases; nucleotides outside the gene matches: 5. CDR3 length: 15 residues. This CDR3 reads CASSTSGSITYEQYF. The CDR3, as DNA: TGTGCCAGTAGTACTAGCGGGAGTATCACCTACGAGCAGTACTTC.

The genes are TRBV2 and TRBJ2-2; maybe TRBD2 (7 bases). V lost 7 bases, J lost 5 bases, and 20 bases lay in between. This CDR3 has 16 residues. The germline V gene has CDR1 SNHLY and CDR2 FYNNEI. CDR3 sequence reads: CASNPGGGGGTGELFF. The CDR3 nucleotides read TGTGCCAGCAACCCTGGGGGCGGGGGAGGTACCGGGGAGCTGTTTTTT.

J is TRBJ2-1 and V is TRBV7-2; no clear D gene. The germline gives CDR1 SGHTA, CDR2 FQGNSA. The CDR3 totals 13 residues. The V and J ends lost 7 bases and 7 bases respectively, with 14 bases between them. The CDR3 is CASTEYLRNEQFF. The CDR3 DNA follows: TGTGCCAGCACCGAGTATCTGCGGAATGAGCAGTTCTTC.

The chain is built from TRBV4-3 and TRBJ2-1; the D gene is possibly TRBD1 (6 bases). The germline V and J ends were trimmed by 4 bases and 5 bases, with 12 bases remaining between them. Germline CDR1 and CDR2: LGHNA and YSLEER. CDR3 size: 14 residues. The CDR3 region is CASSPSGTHNEQFF. Written as DNA, the CDR3 is TGCGCCAGCAGCCCCTCCGGGACACACAATGAGCAGTTCTTC.

The V gene is TRBV5-6, the J gene TRBJ1-4; 8 bases line up with TRBD1. Germline loops: CDR1 SGHDT, CDR2 YYEEEE. The CDR3 totals 16 residues. Trimming at V came to 3 bases and at J to 7 bases, leaving 11 bases not matched to a gene. The CDR3 is CASSSVGQGEFEKLFF. In DNA, the CDR3 is TGTGCCAGCAGCTCCGTAGGACAGGGTGAATTTGAAAAACTGTTTTTT.

The chain is built from TRBV6-5 and TRBJ2-1, with 7 positions matching TRBD2. This CDR3 spans 13 amino acids. V was clipped by 2 bases and J by 8 bases; unmatched bases: 3. Germline CDR1 MNHEY, CDR2 SVGAGI. The CDR3 loop reads CASSYREGYEQFF. For the CDR3, the DNA is TGTGCCAGCAGTTACAGGGAGGGGTATGAGCAGTTCTTC.

The chain combines TRBV2 with TRBJ1-4; D remains ambiguous. The CDR3 runs 14 residues. The V gene's germline CDR1 is SNHLY and CDR2 FYNNEI. The V end was cut by 7 bases, the J end by 5 bases, with 14 bases between. The CDR3 DNA follows: TGTGCCAGCACCCAACAACCCGGGAATGAAAAACTGTTTTTT. Protein: CASTQQPGNEKLFF.

This sequence joins TRBV11-3 and TRBJ1-3; D is undetermined. The CDR3 loop spans 14 amino acids. V lost 5 bases and J 0 bases, leaving 8 bases between the germline ends. The V gene's germline CDR1 is SGHNT and CDR2 YENEEA. The CDR3 region has the DNA TGTGCCAGCAGCCGTGGGAGCTCTGGAAACACCATATATTTT. Residues: CASSRGSSGNTIYF.

This chain joins TRBV6-5 and TRBJ2-7; D may be TRBD1 (6 bases). CDR3 size: 13 residues. V was clipped by 5 bases and J by 8 bases, with 16 bases between them. The germline V gene has CDR1 MNHEY and CDR2 SVGAGI. The CDR3 region is CASSTGQLGKQYF. The CDR3, as DNA: TGTGCCAGCAGTACCGGACAGCTTGGAAAGCAGTACTTC.

This clone came up once. The chain has TRBV6-6 and TRBJ2-5; no clear D. The V gene lost 10 bases and the J gene lost 2 bases, with 8 bases spanning the gap. This CDR3 region has 11 residues. Germline CDR1 is MNHNY and CDR2 is SVGAGI (reference sequence). Written as DNA, the CDR3 is TGTGCCACCACCACACAAGAGACCCAGTACTTC. Its protein is CATTTQETQYF.

In this sample, this clone turned up a few times. The chain has TRBV27 and TRBJ2-7; 9 bases fit TRBD1. V lost 5 bases to trimming and J lost 2 bases; unmatched junction nucleotides: 4. Germline lookup yields CDR1 MNHEY and CDR2 SMNVEV (reference sequence). The CDR3 covers 14 residues. CDR3 nucleotides: TGTGCCAGCAGTCGACAGGGGGTAACCTACGAGCAGTACTTC. Residues: CASSRQGVTYEQYF.

The V gene is TRBV11-2, the J gene TRBJ2-3; 10 bases align to TRBD2. From germline, CDR1 is SGHAT and CDR2 FQNNGV. The V gene end was trimmed by 1 base and the J gene end by 4 bases; junction bases not matched to a gene: 14. The CDR3 spans 19 residues. CDR3 loop: CASSLASGGATLRADTQYF. The CDR3 DNA reads as TGTGCCAGCAGCTTAGCTAGCGGGGGCGCTACCTTGAGGGCAGATACGCAGTATTTT.

A single count supports this clone. J is TRBJ1-5 and V is TRBV7-3; a possible D gene is TRBD1 (6 bases). The CDR3 loop spans 16 amino acids. The ends were cut back, 8 bases at V and 1 base at J, with 18 bases in the middle. Germline values: CDR1 SGHTA, CDR2 FQGTGA. CDR3 nucleotides: TGTGCCAGCGACTTTAAGGGGGAAAGGAGCAATCAGCCCCAGCATTTT. Protein product: CASDFKGERSNQPQHF. The variable domain in full, completed from reference TRBV7-3 and TRBJ1-5, reads GAGVSQTPSNKVTEKGKYVELRCDPISGHTALYWYRQSLGQGPEFLIYFQGTGAADDSGLPNDRFFAVRPEGSVSTLKIQRTERGDSAVYLCASDFKGERSNQPQHFGDGTRLSIL.

The CDR3 reads CASSYSGPGGSSPLHF. The DNA of the CDR3 is TGTGCCAGCAGTTACTCTGGACCGGGAGGTAGTTCACCCCTCCACTTT. The chain uses TRBV6-6 and TRBJ1-6; D gene uncertain. Per the germline V gene, CDR1 is MNHNY and CDR2 is SVGAGI (reference sequence). The CDR3 contains 16 residues. The germline V and J ends were trimmed by 0 bases and 9 bases, with 15 bases remaining between them.

CDR3 nucleotides: TGTGCCTGGACGACCAGGCGCCCTGGGGAGACCCAGTACTTC. Translation gives CAWTTRRPGETQYF. The chain carries TRBV30 and TRBJ2-5; D ambiguous. This CDR3 comprises 14 residues. Germline lookup yields CDR1 GTSNPN and CDR2 SVGIG (reference sequence). Trimming cost V 4 bases and J 5 bases, with 17 bases left between them.

The chain uses TRBV5-4 and TRBJ1-2, with a weak D call TRBD1 (6 bases). V was cut by 4 bases and J by 4 bases, with 11 bases left in between. Germline assignment: CDR1 SGHNT and CDR2 YYREEE (reference sequence). The CDR3 loop spans 13 amino acids. This chain's CDR3 is CASSRDRPYGYTF. The CDR3 DNA reads as TGTGCCAGCAGCCGCGACAGGCCCTATGGCTACACCTTC.

The chain has TRBV6-2 or TRBV6-3 and TRBJ1-2; D uncertain. The CDR3 totals 13 residues. Per germline, CDR1 MNHEY and CDR2 SVGEGT. The V and J ends lost 2 bases and 8 bases respectively, with 12 bases between them. CDR3 nucleotides: TGTGCCAGCAGTTACGGATGGGCTCGAGGCTACACCTTC. As protein: CASSYGWARGYTF.

This clone was seen just once. The chain is built from TRBV5-1 and TRBJ2-3; a possible D gene is TRBD1 (6 bases). CDR3 length: 14 amino acids. CDR1 and CDR2 (germline): SGHRS, YFSETQ. V lost 5 bases, J lost 0 bases, and 10 bases lay in between. CDR3 region: CASSYRDSTDTQYF. For the CDR3, the DNA is TGCGCCAGCAGTTACAGGGATAGCACAGATACGCAGTATTTT.

The chain joins TRBV12-5 to TRBJ2-7, with a tentative D call TRBD1 (6 bases). Germline V CDR1 and CDR2: LGHNT, FRNRAP. The CDR3 contains 18 residues. V was cut by 0 bases and J by 0 bases, with 18 bases left in between. The CDR3 spells CASGLVTASSGVSYEQYF. The CDR3 region has the DNA TGTGCTAGTGGTTTGGTAACAGCTTCGTCAGGGGTCTCCTACGAGCAGTACTTC.

The chain employs TRBV30 and TRBJ2-3, with D unresolved. The CDR3 covers 12 residues. Trimming stripped 0 bases from V and 5 bases from J, with 6 bases between. Germline CDR1 reads GTSNPN; CDR2 reads SVGIG (reference sequence). The CDR3 loop is CAWSVSVDTQYF. CDR3 bases: TGTGCCTGGAGTGTATCGGTAGATACGCAGTATTTT. The full variable domain, in which reference TRBV30 and TRBJ2-3 provide the parts outside the CDR3, is SQTIHQWPATLVQPVGSPLSLECTVEGTSNPNLYWYRQAAGRGLQLLFYSVGIGQISSEVPQNLSASRPQDRQFILSSKKLLLSDSGFYLCAWSVSVDTQYFGPGTRLTVL.

The V call is TRBV11-2, the J call TRBJ1-1, with 7 bases identical to TRBD1. Per germline, CDR1 SGHAT and CDR2 FQNNGV. Losses at the gene ends were 1 base for V and 7 bases for J; bases not matched to a gene: 6. CDR3 length: 14 amino acids. CDR3 in DNA: TGTGCCAGCAGCTTAGTCCGGACAGGCCTTGAAGCTTTCTTT. It translates to CASSLVRTGLEAFF.

This clone was observed a single time. The chain has TRBV6-5 and TRBJ2-5, with unresolved D. The CDR3 consists of 13 residues. The V end lost 5 bases, the J end lost 4 bases, and 11 bases lay between the germline ends. Germline values: CDR1 MNHEY, CDR2 SVGAGI. Written as DNA, the CDR3 is TGTGCCAGCAGTCCGATCCCCGGAGAGACCCAGTACTTC. Its translation is CASSPIPGETQYF.